A selection of T cell receptor beta chains follows, all from one sample in a study of blood T cell repertoires in COVID-19. Here immunoSEQ multiplex PCR was the method, and the copy in TCRdb shows in-frame clones only, minus some. The data hold roughly 76,000 clones, with roughly 80% observed a single time. Sequencing input: peripheral blood. The receptors shown here come from a woman in her 70s with acute or convalescent COVID-19. The CDR3 runs from the conserved cysteine through the conserved F or W. The order of the fields is clone size, D gene, J gene, V gene, CDR3 DNA, CDR3 protein. The D gene is left open where the match is weak. Part of the rows lack a size; the others show once, few, many or a class for expanded clones.

>.|.|TRBJ2-2|TRBV5-4
TGTGCCAGCAGCTACGATGGAAGCAGGGGAGCCGGGGAGCTGTTTTTT
CASSYDGSRGAGELFF
>.|TRBD1|TRBJ1-2|TRBV6-5
TGTGCCAGCAGCCAGGGGACAGACTATGGCTACACCTTC
CASSQGTDYGYTF
>.|.|TRBJ1-1|TRBV6-5
TGTGCCAGCAGGACGACGGGGGTATTCACTGAAGCTTTCTTT
CASRTTGVFTEAFF
>.|.|TRBJ2-4|TRBV18
TGTGCCAGCTCACTCCCATTCAGAAATGAGGAGGCCAAAAACATTCAGTACTTC
CASSLPFRNEEAKNIQYF
>.|TRBD2|TRBJ2-3|TRBV18
TGTGCCAGCTCACCACCCGTCCAGCGGGAGGGTCGCACAGATACGCAGTATTTT
CASSPPVQREGRTDTQYF
>.|.|TRBJ1-5|TRBV12-5
TGTGCTAGTGGTCTCGACTCACGTGGCAATCAGCCCCAGCATTTT
CASGLDSRGNQPQHF
>.|.|TRBJ2-7|TRBV4-2
TGTGCCAGCAGCCAAGAGAACCAGGGGTCCGAGCAGTACTTC
CASSQENQGSEQYF
>few|.|TRBJ1-6|TRBV30
TGTGCCTGGAGTGGGTTCGGGAGTAGGGGCGAGGATTCACCCCTCCACTTT
CAWSGFGSRGEDSPLHF
>.|.|TRBJ2-5|TRBV24-1
TGTGCCACCAGTAGGAGGGAGACCCAGTACTTC
CATSRRETQYF
>.|.|TRBJ2-4|TRBV5-6
TGTGCCAGCAGCCCTTGGGCTTTAGCCAAAAACATTCAGTACTTC
CASSPWALAKNIQYF
>.|.|TRBJ1-6|TRBV27
TGTGCCCGGCAGGGGCTTAATGCGGCCCTCCACTTT
CARQGLNAALHF
>.|.|TRBJ2-7|TRBV6-5
TGTGCCAGCAACCCGACAGAGGCCTCCTACGAGCAGTACTTC
CASNPTEASYEQYF
>once|.|TRBJ2-2|TRBV7-3
TGTGCCAGCAGCCCAGGGGATACCGGGGAGCTGTTTTTT
CASSPGDTGELFF
>.|TRBD2|TRBJ2-7|TRBV4-1
TGCGCCAGCAGCCAAGCTGCTAGCGGGGACCCCTACGAGCAGTACTTC
CASSQAASGDPYEQYF
>.|.|TRBJ2-6|TRBV28
TGTGCCAGCACCAGGCGTCTCTCTGGGGCCAACGTCCTGACTTTC
CASTRRLSGANVLTF
>.|.|TRBJ2-2|TRBV18
TGTGCCAGCTCGATCGGGATAGCCGGGGAGCTGTTTTTT
CASSIGIAGELFF
>.|.|TRBJ2-5|TRBV14
TGTGCCAGCAGTCGAACACAGGGTCAAGAGACCCAGTACTTC
CASSRTQGQETQYF
>.|TRBD1|TRBJ2-1|TRBV10-3
TGTGCCATCAGTGAGAGGGACAGGGGGCTTCGAGATGAGCAGTTCTTC
CAISERDRGLRDEQFF
>once|TRBD2|TRBJ2-5|TRBV6-2/TRBV6-3
TGTGCCAGCAGTTGGGCTAGCGGGATCGAAGAGACCCAGTACTTC
CASSWASGIEETQYF
>.|TRBD1|TRBJ2-2|TRBV19
TGTGCCAGTAAGGCACAGGGGGCGGGGGAGCTGTTTTTT
CASKAQGAGELFF
>.|TRBD2|TRBJ2-2|TRBV19
TGTGCCAGTAGTATAGGCAGAGGACTAGCGGGAGTCATGGACACCGGGGAGCTGTTTTTT
CASSIGRGLAGVMDTGELFF
>.|.|TRBJ1-4|TRBV30
TGTGCCTGGAGTGTACATACAGCCAAAAGTGAAAAACTGTTTTTT
CAWSVHTAKSEKLFF
>few|.|TRBJ1-5|TRBV10-1
TGCGCCAGCAGTGAGTCGGAGGAGGGACGAACCAGCAATCAGCCCCAGCATTTT
CASSESEEGRTSNQPQHF
>.|.|TRBJ2-1|TRBV12-2
TGTGCAAGTCGCTTAGCGACTAGCAATGAGCAGTTCTTC
CASRLATSNEQFF
>.|TRBD1|TRBJ1-2|TRBV2
TGTGCCAGAGACGACAGGGTCGGAAACGGCTACACCTTC
CARDDRVGNGYTF
>.|.|TRBJ2-5|TRBV5-4
TGTGCCAGCAGTTCCGGGACTCGGAGCCAAGAGACCCAGTACTTC
CASSSGTRSQETQYF
>few|.|TRBJ2-2|TRBV3-1/TRBV3-2
TGTGCCAGCAGCCCTTCCGGGACTTTCACCGGGGAGCTGTTTTTT
CASSPSGTFTGELFF
>.|.|TRBJ1-4|TRBV12-3/TRBV12-4
TGTGCCAGCTCCGGGACAAGAAATGAAAAACTGTTTTTT
CASSGTRNEKLFF
>.|.|TRBJ2-3|TRBV7-2
TGTGCCAGCAGCTTAGCGGGCTTTACAGATACGCAGTATTTT
CASSLAGFTDTQYF
>few|.|TRBJ2-1|TRBV3-1/TRBV3-2
TGTGCCAGCAGCCCCCTAGCGCTGGCTGGGAGTCCCGGAGCCCGAAACAATGAGCAGTTCTTC
CASSPLALAGSPGARNNEQFF
>few|.|TRBJ2-1|TRBV7-2
TGTGCCAGCAGCTTCAGCGCCCCACGCCGGGGGAATGAGCAGTTCTTC
CASSFSAPRRGNEQFF
>.|TRBD2|TRBJ2-1|TRBV6-4
TGTGCCAGCAGTATACTAGCGGGAGGGATTGAGCAGTTCTTC
CASSILAGGIEQFF
>.|.|TRBJ1-3|TRBV29-1
TGCAGCGTTGCCGGGGTCCCTGGAAACACCATATATTTT
CSVAGVPGNTIYF
>.|TRBD2|TRBJ2-3|TRBV3-1/TRBV3-2
TGTGCCAGCAGCCCTGTTTTGTCCGTGCCTTGGGGGGGTACGCAGTATTTT
CASSPVLSVPWGGTQYF
>.|TRBD2|TRBJ2-5|TRBV6-1
TGTGCCAGCAGTGAGGGGACTAGTATCCAAGAGACCCAGTACTTC
CASSEGTSIQETQYF
>.|TRBD1|TRBJ1-5|TRBV4-1
TGCGCCAGCAGCCAAGTGTCTTTCAGGGGGCGTCAGCCCCAGCATTTT
CASSQVSFRGRQPQHF
>.|TRBD2|TRBJ2-1|TRBV19
TGTGCCAGTAGTATAATTGGACTAGGGTCCTACAATGAGCAGTTCTTC
CASSIIGLGSYNEQFF
>few|.|TRBJ2-1|TRBV21-1
TGTGCCAGCAGCAAAGGGGGGGAGAGACAGGGCCCCTACAATGAGCAGTTCTTC
CASSKGGERQGPYNEQFF
>.|.|TRBJ1-1|TRBV5-4
TGTGCCAGCAGCTTTCCCGGGGGCACTGAAGCTTTCTTT
CASSFPGGTEAFF
>once|TRBD2|TRBJ2-2|TRBV5-1
TGCGCCAGCAGCTTCACCAATCCTAGCGGAGCGAACACCGGGGAGCTGTTTTTT
CASSFTNPSGANTGELFF
>.|TRBD1|TRBJ2-1|TRBV5-1
TGCGCCAGCAGCATAAGGACAGGGGGGGACAATGAGCAGTTCTTC
CASSIRTGGDNEQFF
>.|.|TRBJ1-4|TRBV25-1
TGTGCCAGCAGTGGCGAGCGGGGTGAAAAACTGTTTTTT
CASSGERGEKLFF
>.|TRBD2|TRBJ2-7|TRBV5-8
TGTGCCAGCAGTCCCGTTGGCGGGGGCGAGCAGTACTTC
CASSPVGGGEQYF
>once|.|TRBJ1-2|TRBV30
TGTGCCTGGAGTGCCAAGAACGTTCGGGGCTACACCTTC
CAWSAKNVRGYTF
>once|TRBD1|TRBJ2-1|TRBV18
TGTGCCAGCTCACCGACGGGACAGGGGAACAATGAGCAGTTCTTC
CASSPTGQGNNEQFF
>.|.|TRBJ2-4|TRBV20-1
TGCAGTGCTAGAGATGATCGGGAGCAGTACTTC
CSARDDREQYF
>.|.|TRBJ2-5|TRBV2
TGTGCCAGCGCGGTTACGGCTTGGGAGACCCAGTACTTC
CASAVTAWETQYF
>.|TRBD1|TRBJ1-4|TRBV5-1
TGCGCCAGCAGCCCCGGGACAGGGGAGAACGAAAAACTGTTTTTT
CASSPGTGENEKLFF
>.|.|TRBJ1-1|TRBV10-1
TGCGCCAGCAGCGCGACAGCAGGGGACACTGAAGCTTTCTTT
CASSATAGDTEAFF
>.|.|TRBJ1-3|TRBV7-9
TGTGCCAGCAGCTCGCTCGGGGACTCTGGAAACACCATATATTTT
CASSSLGDSGNTIYF
>.|TRBD2|TRBJ2-3|TRBV29-1
TGCAGCGTTGAACGACGGGAGGACCCCCCGGCGCAGTATTTT
CSVERREDPPAQYF
>.|TRBD2|TRBJ2-5|TRBV6-4
TGTGCCAGCAGTGACCTTCGACTAGCGGGAGAAGGAGAGACCCAGTACTTC
CASSDLRLAGEGETQYF
>.|.|TRBJ2-5|TRBV6-5
TGTGCCAGCAGTTCCCTGGCAAGTCAAGAGACCCAGTACTTC
CASSSLASQETQYF
>few|.|TRBJ2-1|TRBV2
TGTGCCAGCGCAGGGGAAGTCAATGAGCAGTTCTTC
CASAGEVNEQFF
>.|TRBD1|TRBJ2-7|TRBV7-2
TGTGCCAGCAGCGTAGACGTTGGGACAGCAATTTACGAGCAGTACTTC
CASSVDVGTAIYEQYF
>.|TRBD1|TRBJ1-2|TRBV6-1
TGTGCCAGCAGTGAACCCAACAGGGGAGACGGCTATGGCTACACCTTC
CASSEPNRGDGYGYTF
>.|.|TRBJ2-3|TRBV5-6
TGTGCCAGCAGCTCCTTGGGAGGCACAGATACGCAGTATTTT
CASSSLGGTDTQYF
>.|.|TRBJ2-5|TRBV3-1/TRBV3-2
TGTGCCGTACGAGGTGGGGGGGAGACCCAGTACTTC
CAVRGGGETQYF
>.|TRBD2|TRBJ2-5|TRBV29-1
TGCAGCGTTGAAGGGGCTAGCGGTGACTTCCAAGAGACCCAGTACTTC
CSVEGASGDFQETQYF